This is a list of T cell receptor beta chains from one sample in a study of blood T cell repertoires in COVID-19. The repertoire was sequenced with immunoSEQ multiplex PCR; TCRdb's copy has only in-frame clones and lacks some. The table has about 440,000 clones, approximately 88% seen once. The sequenced sample was peripheral blood. These TCRs come from a woman in her forties or fifties with COVID-19, enrolled during active disease. Both conserved end residues are part of each CDR3. A D gene is named only where the DNA matches it firmly. Some rows have no size entry. The others give once, few or many, or a class for an expanded clone.

J gene: TRBJ2-7
D gene: NA
clone size: NA
V gene: TRBV5-8
CDR3 DNA: TGTGCCAGCAGCTTGCAGGCTGCCTACGAGCAGTACTTC
CDR3 protein: CASSLQAAYEQYF

J gene: TRBJ2-3
D gene: TRBD1
clone size: NA
V gene: TRBV30
CDR3 DNA: TGTGCCTGGAGTCGAGGGGGCGGCACAGATACGCAGTATTTT
CDR3 protein: CAWSRGGGTDTQYF

J gene: TRBJ1-1
D gene: NA
clone size: few
V gene: TRBV7-6
CDR3 DNA: TGTGCCAGCAGCTTAGGGGGAAAGGGGATCGCGACTGAAGCTTTCTTT
CDR3 protein: CASSLGGKGIATEAFF

J gene: TRBJ1-1
D gene: NA
clone size: NA
V gene: TRBV19
CDR3 DNA: TGTGCCAGTACCCCGGGGGAAGGCACTGAAGCTTTCTTT
CDR3 protein: CASTPGEGTEAFF

J gene: TRBJ1-2
D gene: NA
clone size: NA
V gene: TRBV20-1
CDR3 DNA: TGCAGTGCCCCAGGGGTAGATGGCTACACCTTC
CDR3 protein: CSAPGVDGYTF

J gene: TRBJ2-7
D gene: NA
clone size: NA
V gene: TRBV11-2
CDR3 DNA: TGTGCCAGCAGCTTAGTGGTTGGGGGGGGCCTAGCCTACGAGCAGTACTTC
CDR3 protein: CASSLVVGGGLAYEQYF

J gene: TRBJ1-5
D gene: NA
clone size: NA
V gene: TRBV7-3
CDR3 DNA: TGTGCCAGCAGCTTAGAAGGGAGGGGAGATCAGCCCCAGCATTTT
CDR3 protein: CASSLEGRGDQPQHF

J gene: TRBJ1-2
D gene: TRBD1
clone size: NA
V gene: TRBV6-5
CDR3 DNA: TGTGCCAGCAGTTCCTACAGGGGGCAGGGCTATGGCTACACCTTC
CDR3 protein: CASSSYRGQGYGYTF

J gene: TRBJ1-6
D gene: TRBD1
clone size: NA
V gene: TRBV2
CDR3 DNA: TGTGCCAGCAGGATCCCGGGACAGGGGTATAATTCACCCCTCCACTTT
CDR3 protein: CASRIPGQGYNSPLHF

J gene: TRBJ1-1
D gene: NA
clone size: NA
V gene: TRBV19
CDR3 DNA: TGTGCCAGTAGTATAGATCTAGGGGGAAGGGATGAAGCTTTCTTT
CDR3 protein: CASSIDLGGRDEAFF

J gene: TRBJ1-1
D gene: TRBD1
clone size: NA
V gene: TRBV19
CDR3 DNA: TGTGCCAGTAGTAACAGGGGGTACACTGAAGCTTTCTTT
CDR3 protein: CASSNRGYTEAFF

J gene: TRBJ1-1
D gene: NA
clone size: NA
V gene: TRBV7-8
CDR3 DNA: TGTGCCAGCAGCGTGGGAGGGTACGACACTGAAGCTTTCTTT
CDR3 protein: CASSVGGYDTEAFF

J gene: TRBJ1-2
D gene: NA
clone size: once
V gene: TRBV5-8
CDR3 DNA: TGTGCCAGCAGCAAAGCCTATGGCTACACCTTC
CDR3 protein: CASSKAYGYTF

J gene: TRBJ2-5
D gene: NA
clone size: NA
V gene: TRBV5-4
CDR3 DNA: TGTGCCAGCAGCGAAATCCGGACTCACCAAGAGACCCAGTACTTC
CDR3 protein: CASSEIRTHQETQYF

J gene: TRBJ2-3
D gene: TRBD1
clone size: NA
V gene: TRBV19
CDR3 DNA: TGTGCCAGTAGTACGACAGGGGTAAGCACAGATACGCAGTATTTT
CDR3 protein: CASSTTGVSTDTQYF

J gene: TRBJ1-4
D gene: TRBD1
clone size: NA
V gene: TRBV25-1
CDR3 DNA: TGTGCCAGCAGTGAATGGGACAGGGGAAAGGAAAAACTGTTTTTT
CDR3 protein: CASSEWDRGKEKLFF

J gene: TRBJ2-1
D gene: TRBD1
clone size: NA
V gene: TRBV25-1
CDR3 DNA: TGTGCCAGCAGTGAATCTCTCTCGGCGGGGACAGGGGACAAAGAGCAGTTCTTC
CDR3 protein: CASSESLSAGTGDKEQFF

J gene: TRBJ2-3
D gene: NA
clone size: NA
V gene: TRBV12-3/TRBV12-4
CDR3 DNA: TGTGCCAGCAGCCATAGCACAGATACGCAGTATTTT
CDR3 protein: CASSHSTDTQYF

J gene: TRBJ2-1
D gene: NA
clone size: NA
V gene: TRBV6-6
CDR3 DNA: TGTGCCAGCAGCCCTTCGGGACTCGGTAAAAATGAGCAGTTCTTC
CDR3 protein: CASSPSGLGKNEQFF

J gene: TRBJ2-5
D gene: TRBD1
clone size: NA
V gene: TRBV6-1
CDR3 DNA: TGTGCCAGCAGTGAGATGGGACAGCAAGAGACCCAGTACTTC
CDR3 protein: CASSEMGQQETQYF

J gene: TRBJ2-7
D gene: NA
clone size: once
V gene: TRBV4-1
CDR3 DNA: TGCGCCAGCAGCCAAGAAATGCGTTACGAGCAGTACTTC
CDR3 protein: CASSQEMRYEQYF

J gene: TRBJ1-2
D gene: NA
clone size: NA
V gene: TRBV5-1
CDR3 DNA: TGCGCCAGCAGCTTGGAAGAGGACACAGCTAACTATGGCTACACCTTC
CDR3 protein: CASSLEEDTANYGYTF

J gene: TRBJ1-2
D gene: NA
clone size: NA
V gene: TRBV9
CDR3 DNA: TGTGCCAGCAGCGAAAGCTACCCCCCCGAAATCTATGGCTACACCTTC
CDR3 protein: CASSESYPPEIYGYTF

J gene: TRBJ2-2
D gene: NA
clone size: NA
V gene: TRBV10-1
CDR3 DNA: TGCGCCAGCAGTGAGTGGCCATCCAACACCGGGGAGCTGTTTTTT
CDR3 protein: CASSEWPSNTGELFF

J gene: TRBJ2-7
D gene: TRBD1
clone size: once
V gene: TRBV3-1/TRBV3-2
CDR3 DNA: TGTGCCAGCAGCCAAGGGACAGGGTCTCGCCACGAGCAGTACTTC
CDR3 protein: CASSQGTGSRHEQYF

J gene: TRBJ1-1
D gene: TRBD1
clone size: NA
V gene: TRBV7-9
CDR3 DNA: TGTGCCAGCAGCTTAGGGGACAGGGCCATTTGGGCTTTCTTT
CDR3 protein: CASSLGDRAIWAFF

J gene: TRBJ1-1
D gene: NA
clone size: once
V gene: TRBV5-1
CDR3 DNA: TGCGCCAGCAGCTTGAGCGGGGGAACTGAAGCTTTCTTT
CDR3 protein: CASSLSGGTEAFF

J gene: TRBJ1-1
D gene: TRBD1
clone size: once
V gene: TRBV10-3
CDR3 DNA: TGTGCCATCAGCCGACAGGGGTGGGAAGCTGAAGCTTTCTTT
CDR3 protein: CAISRQGWEAEAFF

J gene: TRBJ1-1
D gene: TRBD1
clone size: NA
V gene: TRBV29-1
CDR3 DNA: TGCAGCGTTGAACCCATGACAGGGCCCGCTGAAGCTTTCTTT
CDR3 protein: CSVEPMTGPAEAFF

J gene: TRBJ2-3
D gene: NA
clone size: NA
V gene: TRBV7-7
CDR3 DNA: TGTGCCAGCAGCCCGGCAGGGAGGGATACGCAGTATTTT
CDR3 protein: CASSPAGRDTQYF

J gene: TRBJ1-6
D gene: NA
clone size: NA
V gene: TRBV19
CDR3 DNA: TGTGCCAGTAGTCCCCCGGGGAATTCACCCCTCCACTTT
CDR3 protein: CASSPPGNSPLHF

J gene: TRBJ2-3
D gene: TRBD2
clone size: NA
V gene: TRBV7-8
CDR3 DNA: TGTGCCAGCAGTTTGCGACTAGCGGGGGGCACAGATACGCAGTATTTT
CDR3 protein: CASSLRLAGGTDTQYF

J gene: TRBJ1-2
D gene: NA
clone size: NA
V gene: TRBV2
CDR3 DNA: TGTGCCACCGGGGGAGGATCCCTCTATGGCTACACCTTC
CDR3 protein: CATGGGSLYGYTF

J gene: TRBJ2-7
D gene: NA
clone size: NA
V gene: TRBV5-6
CDR3 DNA: TGTGCCAGCAGCTTGGACGCGACAGAAACCCACGAGCAGTACTTC
CDR3 protein: CASSLDATETHEQYF

J gene: TRBJ1-2
D gene: NA
clone size: once
V gene: TRBV5-1
CDR3 DNA: TGCGCCAGCAGCTTGTCAGGGCCCGGGCAAGGCTACACCTTC
CDR3 protein: CASSLSGPGQGYTF

J gene: TRBJ2-3
D gene: NA
clone size: NA
V gene: TRBV2
CDR3 DNA: TGTGCCAGCAGTGTCGGAGGGGCAGATACGCAGTATTTT
CDR3 protein: CASSVGGADTQYF

J gene: TRBJ1-2
D gene: NA
clone size: NA
V gene: TRBV4-1
CDR3 DNA: TGCGCCAGCAGCCAAGATTTACAGACGACACGATTCTATGGCTACACCTTC
CDR3 protein: CASSQDLQTTRFYGYTF

J gene: TRBJ1-4
D gene: TRBD1
clone size: NA
V gene: TRBV9
CDR3 DNA: TGTGCCAGCAGCGGACCAGGGGGTGAAAAACTGTTTTTT
CDR3 protein: CASSGPGGEKLFF